The source of this T cell receptor beta chain is a study of CXCR3-negative and CXCR3-positive naive CD8 T cells. In preparing the TRB cDNA libraries, 5' RACE with UMI labels was used. With the 5' RACE reads reprocessed, TCRdb shows one record per CDR3 protein and no DNA. This sample contains about 24,000 distinct CDR3 sequences. Study-wide findings and caveats: Much lower diversity was found in memory CD8+ cells, while both naive subsets had comparably high diversity. A higher hydrophobicity marked the TRB CDR3s of CXCR3-positive naive cells versus CXCR3-negative naive cells.

The CDR3 is made up of 15 amino acids. Germline CDR1 and CDR2: MNHEY and SVGEGT. Points on this clonotype: Its antigen is not identified.

Every CD8+ T cell subset underwent triplicate sorting at around 300,000 cells apiece. Cells that were CD45RO-CCR7+CD27+CD95- constituted naive CD8+ T cells. The TCR sequence derives from a human donor in good health. Some clones in this sample may be carry-over from other donors' samples. The sequencing input was naive CXCR3- CD8+ T cells from blood. The subset: CD45RO-CCR7+CD27+CD95- naive CD8+ T cells lacking CXCR3 (TNR3-). The chain is built from TRBV6-2 or TRBV6-3 and TRBJ2-7; without DNA, the TCRdb call of TRBD2 cannot be checked. CDR3 sequence reads: CASSYGRGASYEQYF.